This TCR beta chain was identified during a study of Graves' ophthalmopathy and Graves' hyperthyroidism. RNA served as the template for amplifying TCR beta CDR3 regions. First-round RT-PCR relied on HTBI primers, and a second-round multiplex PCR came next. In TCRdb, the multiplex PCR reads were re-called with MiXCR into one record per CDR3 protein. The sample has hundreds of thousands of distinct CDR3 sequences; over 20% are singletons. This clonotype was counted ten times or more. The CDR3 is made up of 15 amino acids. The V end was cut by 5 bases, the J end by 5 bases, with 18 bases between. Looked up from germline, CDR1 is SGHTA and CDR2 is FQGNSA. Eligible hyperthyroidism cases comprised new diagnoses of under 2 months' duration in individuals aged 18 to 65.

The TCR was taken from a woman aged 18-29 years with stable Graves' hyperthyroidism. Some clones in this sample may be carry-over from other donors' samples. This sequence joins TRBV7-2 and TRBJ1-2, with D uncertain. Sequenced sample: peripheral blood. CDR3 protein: CASSPDNNPAYGYTF. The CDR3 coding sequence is TGTGCCAGCAGCCCTGACAACAACCCAGCTTATGGCTACACCTTC.